The entry below describes one T cell receptor (beta chain). What this receptor recognizes is not known. No much larger clone exists at a distance of one base, and base qualities are not known. PBMCs were isolated by Ficoll-Paque density gradient centrifugation. This specimen belongs to a study of T-cell memory formation after mild COVID-19 (dated by TCRdb to about 2021). A note on the overall study: Most TCR sequence clusters were specific to one of the two donors. In a couple of donors, T-cell clones that expanded and contracted after mild COVID-19 were tracked by sequencing TCRalpha and TCRbeta repertoires over time. The cohort was made up of two young adult volunteers, one female and one male, who were previously healthy. Paper-wide results and their limitations: From day 15 to 85, contracting clones showed balanced CD4/CD8 phenotypes, whereas a second wave of clones that expanded from day 15 to 37 leaned towards CD4+. SARS-CoV-2 specificity was not confirmed for the second-wave clones peaking on day 37. The study covered only a couple of mild cases, and larger cohorts including severe cases with pre-infection samples were considered necessary. The detection of some responding clones in pre-infection memory suggests that pre-existing cross-reactive memory T cells joined the SARS-CoV-2 response. Contracting CD4+ clones were found mainly in CM and EM memory subsets, while CD8+ clones were enriched in EMRA.

Sequencing was carried out with an Illumina NovaSeq 6000. TCRalpha and TCRbeta cDNA libraries were constructed by 5'RACE with constant-segment primers, with sample barcodes and unique molecular identifiers being introduced. Trizol reagent was used to extract RNA from every sample. Library amplification was performed in two PCR steps, and a second sample barcode and Illumina TruSeq adapters were introduced in the second step. Sequencing of libraries was performed on an Illumina NovaSeq with 2 x 150 bp paired-end reads. Concerning the study's data processing: Demultiplexing of reads and collapsing into UMI-guided consensus sequences were performed with migec v1.2.7. Using mixcr v2.1.11, the UMI consensuses were aligned to TRA and TRB V and J templates and assembled into clonotypes. Expanded or contracted clonotypes were those called significant by both edgeR and NoisET, with noise models trained on biological replicates. edgeR calls used a false discovery rate-adjusted p below 0.01 and a log2 fold-change threshold of 1. As an exploratory analysis of dynamics, PCA with hierarchical clustering was applied to max-normalized trajectories of the 1000 most abundant clonotypes. Each responding clone was given a CD4 or CD8 phenotype based on the CD4+ and CD8+ repertoires, which had been sequenced separately. TCRdb reanalyzed the raw reads on its own, using fastp at Q25 for trimming and MiXCR for clone calling, and kept in-frame beta chains. Every entry covers one CDR3 protein and lists the most common genes and DNA from its rows. These V and J calls derive from TCRdb rather than the authors' analysis. The sample includes about 44,000 distinct CDR3 sequences, with around 6.6% observed a single time. Roughly 0.76% of the sample is taken by the ten largest.

V is reduced by 3 bases and J by 7 bases, leaving a spacing of 9 bases between them. From the cysteine up to the phenylalanine, the CDR3 has a length of 13 residues. Only the CDR3 DNA is retained, 39 bases long and in frame from the first base. The rearrangement combines TRBV12-3 or TRBV12-4 with TRBJ2-2; no D segment can be confidently identified. The TCR comes from an adult who had mild COVID-19 (a few samples of this study predate the infection). The sample titles of this study are shuffled in the database, so cell type and time point are left out. Sequencing used PBMCs or a T cell subset sorted from them (not recorded which). The CDR3 amino acid sequence is: CASSLRQNGELFF. The sequenced DNA is TGTGCCAGCAGTTTGAGGCAGAACGGGGAGCTGTTTTTT.